Listed here is a single T cell receptor (beta chain). The antigen remains unidentified. These data are taken from a study of CD8+CD57+ T cells in acquired aplastic anemia. Turning to the study itself: An average of roughly 3.2 ug of DNA was obtained from sorted CD4+ and CD8+ cells. Regarding the study as a whole: Sharing between patients and controls was observed for roughly 29 CD8+ CDR3 sequences.

CDR1 is MNHNS, CDR2 SASEGT, per germline. V shed 4 bases, J shed 6 bases, and the junction held 18 bases outside the gene matches. This CDR3 region has 18 residues. Only patients with CD8+CD57+ cell expansion on flow cytometry were chosen for sequencing. The template for TCR beta VDJ and CDR3 sequence profiling was genomic DNA. MiXCR, applied by TCRdb to the reads, yields one record per CDR3 protein. This table holds under 200,000 distinct CDR3 sequences, 40% to 60% found once. The clonotype originates from a human donor with aplastic anemia. V and J are TRBV6-1 and TRBJ1-2, with 9 bases that match TRBD1. Sequenced: sorted CD4+, CD8+, or CD8+CD57+ T cells (not recorded which) from PBMCs. CDR3 sequence (DNA): TGTGCCAGCAGTGCAAAGTATGCCGGGACAGGGATTTATCATGGCTACACCTTC. Its translation is CASSAKYAGTGIYHGYTF.